A single T cell receptor beta chain is shown here with its context. The antigen remains unidentified. The PCR made use of 60 Vbeta and 13 Jbeta primers. Sequencing used immunoSEQ multiplex PCR; TCRdb keeps in-frame clones, though not all of them. The data contain roughly 120,000 clones, 65% to 90% of them seen just once; the ten biggest clones take up about 2%. The entry originates in a study of cytomegalovirus exposure and HLA in healthy donors. Background on the study: Unique TCRs from HLA-typed donors, about 85 million of them, were held in an early data release.

Regarding the study as a whole: Analyses of presence and absence presupposed an approximately uniform sequencing depth across donors. Trimming of TCR beta V- and J-genes showed a link, identified in a later analysis, to a missense DCLRE1C variant.

This sequence was found in a young woman in good health and CMV-seronegative. The sample comprised PBMCs.

This CDR3 is CASGSGQGRHTQYF. CDR3 coding DNA: TGTGCTAGTGGTTCAGGACAGGGGAGGCATACGCAGTATTTT. This rearrangement joins TRBV12-5 to TRBJ2-3; 9 bases are a match to TRBD1. From germline, CDR1 is LGHNT and CDR2 FRNRAP. V lost 4 bases, J lost 7 bases, and 6 bases stayed unmatched. The CDR3 runs 14 residues.